The 14 T cell receptor beta chains below were found in one sample sequenced in a study of T-cell memory formation after mild COVID-19. Each CDR3 protein gets one entry after TCRdb re-called the 5' RACE reads with MiXCR. The sample lists 300,000 to 350,000 distinct CDR3 sequences, approximately 19% occurring once. Sequences were obtained from PBMCs or a T cell subset sorted from them (not recorded which). All receptors come from a man between 18 and 29 years old who had mild COVID-19 (a few samples of this study predate the infection). Cell type and time point are not known.

Only a few counts were recorded for this clonotype. The chain employs TRBV29-1 and TRBJ2-5; D is ambiguous. Trimming shortened V by 6 bases and J by 4 bases, and 15 bases separated the two germline ends. CDR1 SQVTM and CDR2 ANQGSEA come from the germline V gene. CDR3 size: 13 residues. CDR3 sequence: CSVTLTGSETQYF. CDR3 coding DNA: TGCAGCGTGACCCTAACGGGCTCAGAGACCCAGTACTTC.

The J gene is TRBJ2-3, the V gene TRBV5-1; D call uncertain. The V end lost 0 bases, the J end lost 2 bases, and 10 bases lay between the germline ends. The CDR3 is 15 amino acids. Germline-derived CDR1 and CDR2 are SGHRS and YFSETQ. The CDR3 bases are TGCGCCAGCAGCTTGGGAGGACCCGACACAGATACGCAGTATTTT. It is translated as CASSLGGPDTDTQYF.

In this sample, this clonotype turned up a few times. The CDR3 here is CASSHRDRGTGEAFF. For the CDR3, the DNA is TGCGCCAGCAGCCATAGGGACAGAGGGACAGGTGAAGCTTTCTTT. This chain links TRBV5-1 with TRBJ1-1; 8 nucleotides match TRBD1. The V gene's germline CDR1 is SGHRS and CDR2 YFSETQ. With 4 bases clipped from V and 7 bases from J, the junction kept 12 bases outside the gene matches. The CDR3 runs 15 residues.

The chain joins TRBV18 to TRBJ2-7; the D gene is possibly TRBD1 (6 bases). The ends were cut back, 3 bases at V and 4 bases at J, with 16 bases in the middle. CDR1 and CDR2 (germline): KGHSH, LQKENI. This CDR3 contains 15 residues. CDR3 nucleotide sequence: TGTGCCAGCTCACCTCAAGGGGGTGGGGTTTACGAGCAGTACGTC. Encoded protein: CASSPQGGGVYEQYV.

This clonotype was detected a few times. The genes are TRBV2 and TRBJ2-7; unclear D gene. The CDR3 is 13 residues long. Trimming stripped 10 bases from V and 3 bases from J, with 16 bases between. Per germline, CDR1 SNHLY and CDR2 FYNNEI. CDR3 region: CATSRGTHYEQYV. The CDR3 nucleotides read TGTGCCACCTCGAGAGGCACTCACTACGAGCAGTACGTC.

CDR3 DNA: TGCAGCGGACGGATGGGGGACGGCTACACCTTC. It codes for CSGRMGDGYTF. The rearrangement joins TRBV29-1 to TRBJ1-2, with D perhaps matching TRBD1 (5 bases). The CDR3 loop spans 11 amino acids. V was trimmed by 7 bases and J by 8 bases, leaving 14 bases between them. Per the germline V gene, CDR1 is SQVTM and CDR2 is ANQGSEA.

The chain recombines TRBV9 with TRBJ2-5, with TRBD2 matching 13 bases. V shed 3 bases, J shed 7 bases, and the junction held 9 bases outside the gene matches. Germline V gene lookup returns CDR1 SGDLS and CDR2 YYNGEE. The CDR3 consists of 16 residues. In DNA, the CDR3 is TGTGCCAGCAGCGAAGGGACTAGCGGGGCGGAGTCGACCCAGTACTTC. Protein sequence: CASSEGTSGAESTQYF.

This clonotype turned up a few times. This chain uses TRBV3-1 with TRBJ1-6, with 11 bases identical to TRBD1. This CDR3 spans 16 amino acids. Germline V CDR1 and CDR2: LGHDT, YNNKEL (reference sequence). V gave up 0 bases and J gave up 9 bases; unmatched junction bases: 4. The CDR3, as DNA: TGTGCCAGCAGCCAAGATTTCGGGACAGGGGGTTCACCCCTCCACTTT. Translation gives CASSQDFGTGGSPLHF. The full variable domain, rest sourced from reference TRBV3-1 and TRBJ1-6, is DTAVSQTPKYLVTQMGNDKSIKCEQNLGHDTMYWYKQDSKKFLKIMFSYNNKELIINETVPNRFSPKSPDKAHLNLHINSLELGDSAVYFCASSQDFGTGGSPLHFGNGTRLTVT.

The rearrangement uses TRBV7-9 and TRBJ1-2; D not resolved. The CDR3 spans 9 residues. The V gene lost 10 bases and the J gene lost 8 bases, with 8 bases spanning the gap. Germline CDR1 is SEHNR and CDR2 is FQNEAQ (reference sequence). In DNA form, the CDR3 reads TGTGCCACAGGTAGCGGCTACACCTTC. Its protein product is CATGSGYTF.

This clonotype came up many times. The gene calls are TRBV20-1 and TRBJ1-3; D unresolved. This CDR3 is 15 amino acids long. The germline V and J ends were trimmed by 5 bases and 4 bases, with 18 bases remaining between them. The germline CDR1 and CDR2 sequences are DFQATT and SNEGSKA (reference sequence). As DNA, the CDR3 is TGCAGTGCTTCCTCACCCGAGCCAGTCGGAAACACCATATATTTT. This translates into CSASSPEPVGNTIYF.

This clonotype came up a few times. CDR3 nucleotide sequence: TGTGCCAGCACCCCGTCGGGAGGACACAATCAGCCCCAGCATTTT. Amino acids: CASTPSGGHNQPQHF. V usage is TRBV12-3 or TRBV12-4 and J usage is TRBJ1-5, with a tentative D call TRBD1 (5 bases). The CDR3 is 15 amino acids. Trimming took 7 bases from V and 3 from J, leaving 16 bases between them.

In its sample, this clonotype was seen a few times. The chain combines TRBV29-1 with TRBJ2-7, with D hard to call. The CDR3 has 11 residues. The ends were cut back, 4 bases at V and 7 bases at J, with 11 bases in the middle. Germline assignment: CDR1 SQVTM and CDR2 ANQGSEA. The CDR3 bases are TGCAGCGTTGGACCCCCCAGGGAGCAGTACTTC. The encoded protein is CSVGPPREQYF.

CDR3 loop: CASSLGFPGDTEAFF. The CDR3 DNA sequence: TGTGCCAGCAGCTTAGGGTTCCCGGGGGACACTGAAGCTTTCTTT. The chain combines TRBV7-9 with TRBJ1-1; D might be TRBD1 (5 bases). Germline V CDR1 and CDR2: SEHNR, FQNEAQ (reference sequence). The CDR3 is 15 amino acids. The ends were cut back, 1 base at V and 3 bases at J, with 12 bases in the middle.

This chain links TRBV7-9 with TRBJ2-3; 7 bases match TRBD2. The CDR3 loop spans 15 amino acids. CDR1 and CDR2 from the germline V gene are SEHNR and FQNEAQ (reference sequence). V trimming: 2 bases; J trimming: 3 bases; junction bases outside the gene matches: 5. CDR3: CASSLMGGSTDTQYF. The CDR3 bases are TGTGCCAGCAGCTTAATGGGGGGGAGTACAGATACGCAGTATTTT.